Sequencing of this T cell receptor (beta chain) was carried out in a study of T cell responses to AZD1222 COVID-19 vaccine. Study-wide results and limits: Among the donors, most were white British and more were female, and clonal diversity was possibly underestimated.

This CDR3 is built from 15 residues. CDR1 MNHEY and CDR2 SMNVEV come from the germline V gene (reference sequence). Trimming took 3 bases from V and 1 from J; bases not matched to a gene: 3. This clone was detected only once. Its antigen is unknown. Data came from immunoSEQ multiplex PCR; TCRdb stores just in-frame clones and leaves some out. The table shows more than 70,000 clones, with 70% to 90% occurring only once. The study pooled second doses at about 4 or about 12 weeks. The chain links TRBV27 to TRBJ1-3; 7 bases match TRBD1. The clonotype comes from an adult who received the AZD1222 COVID-19 vaccine. The input for sequencing was peripheral blood, taken 28 days after the second AZD1222 dose. This CDR3 reads CASSFRQGSGNTIYF. The DNA for the CDR3 is TGTGCCAGCAGTTTCAGACAGGGTTCTGGAAACACCATATATTTT.